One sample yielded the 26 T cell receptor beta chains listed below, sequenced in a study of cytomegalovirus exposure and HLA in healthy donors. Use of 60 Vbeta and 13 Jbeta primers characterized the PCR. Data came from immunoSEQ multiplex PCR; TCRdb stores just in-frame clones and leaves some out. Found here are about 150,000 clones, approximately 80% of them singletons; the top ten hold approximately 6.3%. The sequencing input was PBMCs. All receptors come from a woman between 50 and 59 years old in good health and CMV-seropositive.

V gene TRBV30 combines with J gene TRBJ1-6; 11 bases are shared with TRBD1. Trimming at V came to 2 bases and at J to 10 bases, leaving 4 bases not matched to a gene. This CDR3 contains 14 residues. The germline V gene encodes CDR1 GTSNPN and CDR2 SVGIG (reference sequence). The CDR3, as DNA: TGTGCCTGGAGTACGAGGACAGGGGGCTCACCCCTCCACTTT. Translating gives CAWSTRTGGSPLHF.

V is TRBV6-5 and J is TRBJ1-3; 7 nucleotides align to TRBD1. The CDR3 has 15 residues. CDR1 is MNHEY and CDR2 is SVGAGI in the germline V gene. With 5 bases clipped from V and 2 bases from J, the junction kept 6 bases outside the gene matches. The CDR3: CASSPAGTAGNTIYF. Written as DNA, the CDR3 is TGTGCCAGCAGTCCGGCCGGGACAGCTGGAAACACCATATATTTT.

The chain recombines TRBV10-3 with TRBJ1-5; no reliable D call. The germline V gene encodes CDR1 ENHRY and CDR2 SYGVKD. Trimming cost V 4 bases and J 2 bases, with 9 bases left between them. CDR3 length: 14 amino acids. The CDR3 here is CAISGFGGNQPQHF. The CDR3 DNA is TGTGCCATCAGTGGGTTCGGGGGCAATCAGCCCCAGCATTTT.

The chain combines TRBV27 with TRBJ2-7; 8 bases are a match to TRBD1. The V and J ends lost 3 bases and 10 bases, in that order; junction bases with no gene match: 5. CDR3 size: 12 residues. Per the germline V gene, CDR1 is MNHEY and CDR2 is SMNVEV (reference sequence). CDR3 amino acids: CASSLGRGRQYF. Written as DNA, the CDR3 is TGTGCCAGCAGTTTGGGCAGGGGGCGCCAGTACTTC.

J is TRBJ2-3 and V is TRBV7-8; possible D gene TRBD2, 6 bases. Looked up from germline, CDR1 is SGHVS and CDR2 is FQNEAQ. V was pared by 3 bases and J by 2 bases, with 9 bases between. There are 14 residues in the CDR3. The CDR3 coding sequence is TGTGCCAGCAGCTTCCGGGACTCCACAGATACGCAGTATTTT. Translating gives CASSFRDSTDTQYF. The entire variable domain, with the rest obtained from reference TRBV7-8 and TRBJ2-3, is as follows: GAGVSQSPRYKVAKRGQDVALRCDPISGHVSLFWYQQALGQGPEFLTYFQNEAQLDKSGLPSDRFFAERPEGSVSTLKIQRTQQEDSAVYLCASSFRDSTDTQYFGPGTRLTVL.

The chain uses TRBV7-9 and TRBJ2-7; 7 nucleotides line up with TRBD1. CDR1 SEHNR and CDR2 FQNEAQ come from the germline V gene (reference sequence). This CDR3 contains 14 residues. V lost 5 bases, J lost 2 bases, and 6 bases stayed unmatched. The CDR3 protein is CASSARQGPYEQYF. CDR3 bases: TGTGCCAGCAGCGCCCGACAGGGTCCCTACGAGCAGTACTTC.

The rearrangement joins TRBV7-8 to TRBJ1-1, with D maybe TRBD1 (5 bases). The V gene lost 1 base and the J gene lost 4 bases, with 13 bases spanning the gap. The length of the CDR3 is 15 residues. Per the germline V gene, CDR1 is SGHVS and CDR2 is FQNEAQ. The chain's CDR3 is CASSLEPGVGTEAFF. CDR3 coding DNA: TGTGCCAGCAGCTTAGAGCCGGGGGTGGGCACTGAAGCTTTCTTT.

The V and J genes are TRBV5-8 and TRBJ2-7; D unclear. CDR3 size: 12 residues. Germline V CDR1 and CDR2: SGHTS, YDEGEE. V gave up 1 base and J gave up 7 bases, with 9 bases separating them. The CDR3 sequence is CASSLTLGEQYF. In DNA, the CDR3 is TGTGCCAGCAGCTTGACCCTAGGTGAGCAGTACTTC.

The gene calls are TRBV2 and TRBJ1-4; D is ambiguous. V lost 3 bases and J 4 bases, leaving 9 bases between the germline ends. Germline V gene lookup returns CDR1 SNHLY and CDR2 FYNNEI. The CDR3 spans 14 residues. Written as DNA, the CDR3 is TGTGCCAGCAGTGACAGGATTCTTAATGAAAAACTGTTTTTT. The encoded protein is CASSDRILNEKLFF. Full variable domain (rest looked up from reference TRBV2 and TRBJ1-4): EPEVTQTPSHQVTQMGQEVILRCVPISNHLYFYWYRQILGQKVEFLVSFYNNEISEKSEIFDDQFSVERPDGSNFTLKIRSTKLEDSAMYFCASSDRILNEKLFFGSGTQLSVL.

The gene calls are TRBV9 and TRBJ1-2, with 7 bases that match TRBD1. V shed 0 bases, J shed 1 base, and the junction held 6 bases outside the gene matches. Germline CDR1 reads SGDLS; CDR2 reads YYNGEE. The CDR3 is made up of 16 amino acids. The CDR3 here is CASSVAAQGGNYGYTF. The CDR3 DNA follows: TGTGCCAGCAGCGTAGCCGCCCAGGGGGGTAACTATGGCTACACCTTC.

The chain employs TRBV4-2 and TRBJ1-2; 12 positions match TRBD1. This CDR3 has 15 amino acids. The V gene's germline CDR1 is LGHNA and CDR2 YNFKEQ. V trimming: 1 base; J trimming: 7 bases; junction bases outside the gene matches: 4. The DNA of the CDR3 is TGTGCCAGCAGCCAAGGGGGACAGGGGGCAATTGGCTACACCTTC. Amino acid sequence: CASSQGGQGAIGYTF.

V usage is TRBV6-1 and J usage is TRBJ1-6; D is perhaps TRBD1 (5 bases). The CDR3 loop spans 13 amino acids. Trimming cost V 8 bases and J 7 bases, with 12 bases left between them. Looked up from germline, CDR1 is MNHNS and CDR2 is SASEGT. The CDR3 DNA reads TGTGCCAGCTCGGAGACAGTCAATTCACCCCTCCACTTT. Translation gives CASSETVNSPLHF.

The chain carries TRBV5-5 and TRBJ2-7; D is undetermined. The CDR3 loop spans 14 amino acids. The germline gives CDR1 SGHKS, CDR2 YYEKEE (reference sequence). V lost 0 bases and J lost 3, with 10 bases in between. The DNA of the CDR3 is TGTGCCAGCAGCTTGGAACCCCAGGTCTACGAGCAGTACTTC. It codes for CASSLEPQVYEQYF.

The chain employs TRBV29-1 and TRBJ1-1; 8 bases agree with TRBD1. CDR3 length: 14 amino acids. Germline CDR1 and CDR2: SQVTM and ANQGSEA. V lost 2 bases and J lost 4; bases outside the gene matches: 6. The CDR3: CSVELTGAGTEAFF. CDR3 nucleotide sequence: TGCAGCGTTGAATTGACAGGGGCCGGCACTGAAGCTTTCTTT.

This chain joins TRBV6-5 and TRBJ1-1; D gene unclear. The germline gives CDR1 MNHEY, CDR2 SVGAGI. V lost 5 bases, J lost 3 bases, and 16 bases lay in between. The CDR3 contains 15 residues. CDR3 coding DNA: TGTGCCAGCAGTCAGCCCAGCGGCCTCGACACTGAAGCTTTCTTT. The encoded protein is CASSQPSGLDTEAFF.

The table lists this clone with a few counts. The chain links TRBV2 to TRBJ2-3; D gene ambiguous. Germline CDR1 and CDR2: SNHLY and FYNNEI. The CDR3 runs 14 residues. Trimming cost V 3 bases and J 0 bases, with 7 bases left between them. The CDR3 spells CASSDSTSTDTQYF. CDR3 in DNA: TGTGCCAGCAGTGATTCCACTAGCACAGATACGCAGTATTTT. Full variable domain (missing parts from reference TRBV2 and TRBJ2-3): EPEVTQTPSHQVTQMGQEVILRCVPISNHLYFYWYRQILGQKVEFLVSFYNNEISEKSEIFDDQFSVERPDGSNFTLKIRSTKLEDSAMYFCASSDSTSTDTQYFGPGTRLTVL.

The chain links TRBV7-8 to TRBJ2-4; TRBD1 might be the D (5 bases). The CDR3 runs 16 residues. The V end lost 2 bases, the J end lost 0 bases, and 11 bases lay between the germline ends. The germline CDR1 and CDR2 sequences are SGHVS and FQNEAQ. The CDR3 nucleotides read TGTGCCAGCAGCTTAACAACAGGCCTAGCCAAAAACATTCAGTACTTC. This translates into CASSLTTGLAKNIQYF.

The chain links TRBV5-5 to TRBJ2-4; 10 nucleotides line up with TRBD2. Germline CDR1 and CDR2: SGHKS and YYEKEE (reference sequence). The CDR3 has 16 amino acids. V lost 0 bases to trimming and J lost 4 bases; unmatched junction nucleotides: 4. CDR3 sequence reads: CASSLGLAGEKNIQYF. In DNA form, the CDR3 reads TGTGCCAGCAGCTTGGGTCTAGCGGGGGAAAAAAACATTCAGTACTTC.

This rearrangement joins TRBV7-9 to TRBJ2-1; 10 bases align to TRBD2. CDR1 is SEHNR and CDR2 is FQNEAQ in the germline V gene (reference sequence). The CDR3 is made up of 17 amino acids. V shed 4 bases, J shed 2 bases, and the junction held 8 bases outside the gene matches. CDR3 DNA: TGTGCCAGCAGCTCCGGGACTAGCGCTCCAACCTACAATGAGCAGTTCTTC. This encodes CASSSGTSAPTYNEQFF.

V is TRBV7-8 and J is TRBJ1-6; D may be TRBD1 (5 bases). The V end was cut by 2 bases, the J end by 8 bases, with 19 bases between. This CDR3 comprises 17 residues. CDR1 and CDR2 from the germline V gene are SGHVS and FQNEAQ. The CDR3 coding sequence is TGTGCCAGCAGCTTACGTCCCCCAGGGCTGAAATATTCACCCCTCCACTTT. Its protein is CASSLRPPGLKYSPLHF. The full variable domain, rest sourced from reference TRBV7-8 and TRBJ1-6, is GAGVSQSPRYKVAKRGQDVALRCDPISGHVSLFWYQQALGQGPEFLTYFQNEAQLDKSGLPSDRFFAERPEGSVSTLKIQRTQQEDSAVYLCASSLRPPGLKYSPLHFGNGTRLTVT.

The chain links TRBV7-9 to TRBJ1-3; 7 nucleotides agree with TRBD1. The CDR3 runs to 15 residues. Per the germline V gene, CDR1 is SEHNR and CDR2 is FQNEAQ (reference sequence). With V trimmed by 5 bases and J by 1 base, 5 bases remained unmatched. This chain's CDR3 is CASSRDSSSGNTIYF. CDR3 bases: TGTGCCAGCAGCCGGGACAGTTCTTCTGGAAACACCATATATTTT.

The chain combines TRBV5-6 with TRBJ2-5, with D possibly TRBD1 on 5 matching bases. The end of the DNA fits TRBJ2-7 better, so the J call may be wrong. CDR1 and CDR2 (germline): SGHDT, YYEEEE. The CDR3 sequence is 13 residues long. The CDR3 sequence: CASSRNRLDEQYF. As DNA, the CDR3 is TGTGCCAGCAGCCGTAACAGGCTCGACGAGCAGTACTTC.

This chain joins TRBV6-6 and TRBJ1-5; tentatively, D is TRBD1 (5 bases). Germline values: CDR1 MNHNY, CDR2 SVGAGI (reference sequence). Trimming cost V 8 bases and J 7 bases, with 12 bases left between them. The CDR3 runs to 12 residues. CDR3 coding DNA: TGTGCCAGCGGGGCAGGGCGACAGCCCCAGCATTTT. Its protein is CASGAGRQPQHF.

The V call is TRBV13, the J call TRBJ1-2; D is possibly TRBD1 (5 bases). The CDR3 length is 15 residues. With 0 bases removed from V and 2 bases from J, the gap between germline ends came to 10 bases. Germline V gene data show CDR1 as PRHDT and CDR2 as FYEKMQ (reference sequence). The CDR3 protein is CASSLGTVSNYGYTF. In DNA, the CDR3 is TGTGCCAGCAGCTTAGGGACAGTTTCCAACTATGGCTACACCTTC. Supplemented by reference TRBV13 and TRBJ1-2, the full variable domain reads AAGVIQSPRHLIKEKRETATLKCYPIPRHDTVYWYQQGPGQDPQFLISFYEKMQSDKGSIPDRFSAQQFSDYHSELNMSSLELGDSALYFCASSLGTVSNYGYTFGSGTRLTVV.

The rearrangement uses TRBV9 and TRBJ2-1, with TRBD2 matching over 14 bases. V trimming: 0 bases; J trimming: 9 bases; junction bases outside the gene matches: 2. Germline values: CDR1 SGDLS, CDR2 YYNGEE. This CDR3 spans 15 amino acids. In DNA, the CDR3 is TGTGCCAGCAGCGTAGACGGACTAGCGGGGGGTGAGCAGTTCTTC. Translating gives CASSVDGLAGGEQFF.

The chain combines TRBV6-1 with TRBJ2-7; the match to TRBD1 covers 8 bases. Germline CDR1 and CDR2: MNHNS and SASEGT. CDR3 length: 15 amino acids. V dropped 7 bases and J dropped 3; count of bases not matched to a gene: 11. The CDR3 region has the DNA TGTGCCAGCAAGATAGCCGACAGGGGACACTACGAGCAGTACTTC. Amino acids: CASKIADRGHYEQYF.